This entry concerns a single TCR beta chain. Its matching antigen is unknown. The table came from immunoSEQ multiplex PCR; TCRdb's copy has only in-frame clones and leaves some out. The sample lists roughly 77,000 clones; roughly 92% were seen once. This entry belongs to a study of PD-1 blockade in classical Hodgkin lymphoma. Study-level results: Healthy donors were reported to have higher baseline TCR diversity than newly diagnosed patients.

This CDR3 contains 15 residues. Trimming took 6 bases from V and 6 from J, leaving 18 bases between them. CDR1 and CDR2 from the germline V gene are SGHDN and FVKESK. Specified time point: newly diagnosed, previously untreated cHL patient sample. Comparators were PBMCs taken from newly diagnosed, untreated classical Hodgkin lymphoma. The specimen was peripheral blood mononuclear cells (PBMCs). The TCR sequence derives from a human donor with classical Hodgkin lymphoma. V is TRBV14 and J is TRBJ2-1; weak D call: TRBD1 (6 bases). CDR3 loop: CASSREEQGGNEQFF. The CDR3 nucleotides are TGTGCCAGCAGTCGAGAGGAACAAGGGGGCAATGAGCAGTTCTTC.